The 27 T cell receptor beta chains reported below all come from one sample, sequenced in a study of naive and memory T cell subsets. Four PCR rounds used nested alpha and beta constant region primers plus the SP2 primer. Each CDR3 protein is one row after TCRdb ran MiXCR on the 5' RACE reads. The sample lists about 62,000 distinct CDR3 sequences; 7% to 8% were seen once. The library had UMIs added by 3' ligation of an oligonucleotide to TCR cDNA. Receptor source: a female donor in good health.

This clonotype has a count of ten or more. The chain carries TRBV28 and TRBJ1-2; D might be TRBD1 (5 bases). The CDR3 extends over 14 amino acids. Trimming took 4 bases from V and 3 from J, leaving 12 bases between them. Germline V gene lookup returns CDR1 MDHEN and CDR2 SYDVKM. CDR3 in DNA: TGTGCCAGCAGTTCCCCGGGGGAGGACTATGGCTACACCTTC. The encoded protein is CASSSPGEDYGYTF.

This clonotype has more than one count but fewer than ten. The rearrangement uses TRBV9 and TRBJ2-1, with 7 bases lining up with TRBD2. The junction had 4 bases not matched to a gene; V was cut back by 0 bases and J by 4 bases. This CDR3 is built from 15 residues. Germline assignment: CDR1 SGDLS and CDR2 YYNGEE. The CDR3 region has the DNA TGTGCCAGCAGCGTAGAGGGACTATTGTACAATGAGCAGTTCTTC. Its protein product is CASSVEGLLYNEQFF.

This chain connects TRBV20-1 to TRBJ2-7; no firm D call. CDR3 size: 14 residues. Trimming pared 6 bases from V and 0 bases from J, leaving 15 bases between. Germline V gene sequence: CDR1 DFQATT, CDR2 SNEGSKA (reference sequence). CDR3 in DNA: TGCAGTGCCCGAATCCCGACAAACTCCTACGAGCAGTACTTC. Protein product: CSARIPTNSYEQYF.

This clonotype came up many times. The V and J genes are TRBV19 and TRBJ1-5; D is unclear. Per germline, CDR1 LNHDA and CDR2 SQIVND (reference sequence). The CDR3 loop spans 16 amino acids. Trimming cost V 1 base and J 0 bases, with 10 bases left between them. The CDR3 coding sequence is TGTGCCAGTAGTATAGGGAATTGGGGTAGCAATCAGCCCCAGCATTTT. This translates into CASSIGNWGSNQPQHF.

The rearrangement uses TRBV7-2 and TRBJ1-2, with TRBD1 as a possible D gene (5 bases). This CDR3 is 13 amino acids long. Germline V gene sequence: CDR1 SGHTA, CDR2 FQGNSA. Trimming shortened V by 5 bases and J by 8 bases, and 15 bases separated the two germline ends. This chain's CDR3 is CASSPELGHGYTF. The CDR3 nucleotides are TGTGCCAGCAGCCCCGAGTTGGGGCACGGCTACACCTTC.

This clonotype was seen a handful of times. The chain is built from TRBV25-1 and TRBJ2-5; D gene uncertain. Between the trimmed V and J ends, which lost 3 bases and 7 bases, there was a span of 18 bases. The CDR3 length is 15 residues. Per germline, CDR1 MGHDK and CDR2 SYGVNS. The CDR3 nucleotides are TGTGCCAGCAGTGATCTGTCCAAGGGTAGGAGGACCCAGTACTTC. It codes for CASSDLSKGRRTQYF.

This clonotype has only a few counts. The J gene is TRBJ2-2, the V gene TRBV6-5; D is ambiguous. The CDR3 totals 12 residues. Trimming removed 6 bases at V and 4 bases at J, with 6 bases between. Germline V lookup: CDR1 MNHEY, CDR2 SVGAGI. DNA for the CDR3: TGTGCCAGCAGAACGGTCACCGGGGAGCTGTTTTTT. This sequence encodes CASRTVTGELFF.

This clonotype was counted only a few times. The junction differs from germline at one of its ends, possibly a read error. The chain links TRBV29-1 to TRBJ1-6, with 7 bases aligning to TRBD1. The length of the CDR3 is 14 residues. Germline CDR1 SQVTM, CDR2 ANQGSEA. The CDR3 region is CSVAMGQRNSPLNF. The CDR3, as DNA: TGCAGCGTAGCCATGGGACAGCGGAATTCACCCCTCAACTTT.

This clonotype was picked up a small number of times. The chain uses TRBV2 and TRBJ2-7, with D hard to call. V shed 0 bases and J shed 0 bases, with 6 bases lying between them. Germline CDR1 SNHLY, CDR2 FYNNEI. This CDR3 has 14 residues. This CDR3 is CASSEARLSYEQYF. CDR3 DNA sequence: TGTGCCAGCAGTGAAGCGCGACTCTCCTACGAGCAGTACTTC.

The chain combines TRBV27 with TRBJ2-7, with 8 bases matching TRBD1. Germline loops: CDR1 MNHEY, CDR2 SMNVEV (reference sequence). V was pared by 2 bases and J by 4 bases, with 7 bases of the junction left unmatched. The CDR3 runs 15 residues. CDR3 sequence: CASSLTGQGWYEQYF. CDR3 in DNA: TGTGCCAGCAGTTTAACCGGACAGGGTTGGTACGAGCAGTACTTC.

This clonotype was observed at least ten times. V is TRBV13 and J is TRBJ1-5; the D is unclear. Per the germline V gene, CDR1 is PRHDT and CDR2 is FYEKMQ (reference sequence). Trimming removed 0 bases from V and 0 bases from J, with 6 bases in between. CDR3 length: 15 amino acids. The CDR3 here is CASSLGRNSNQPQHF. The CDR3 coding sequence is TGTGCCAGCAGCTTAGGACGGAATAGCAATCAGCCCCAGCATTTT.

Only a few counts were recorded for this clonotype. The chain joins TRBV9 to TRBJ2-4; the D gene could be TRBD1 or TRBD2 (5 bases each). Trimming cost V 0 bases and J 1 base, with 8 bases left between them. The germline V gene has CDR1 SGDLS and CDR2 YYNGEE. The CDR3 has 15 amino acids. The DNA of the CDR3 is TGTGCCAGCAGCGTAGATTGGGGGGCCAAAAACATTCAGTACTTC. Translating it yields CASSVDWGAKNIQYF.

This clonotype was counted only a few times. The chain couples TRBV20-1 to TRBJ2-1, with 7 bases identical to TRBD1. The CDR3 is 14 amino acids. Germline V CDR1 and CDR2: DFQATT, SNEGSKA (reference sequence). The V segment lost 6 bases and the J segment 2 bases; nucleotides outside the gene matches: 7. Here the CDR3 DNA reads TGCAGTGCCAGGACAGGTCGAACCTACAATGAGCAGTTCTTC. Its translation is CSARTGRTYNEQFF.

This clonotype was seen more than once but under ten times. This chain links TRBV9 with TRBJ2-4; D gene ambiguous. The V end lost 0 bases, the J end lost 3 bases, and 7 bases lay between the germline ends. Per the germline V gene, CDR1 is SGDLS and CDR2 is YYNGEE. The CDR3 spans 14 residues. In DNA, the CDR3 is TGTGCCAGCAGCGTAGGAACGGGCAAAAACATTCAGTACTTC. Its translation is CASSVGTGKNIQYF.

The J gene is TRBJ1-5, the V gene TRBV6-5, with 9 bases matching TRBD1. The CDR3 is made up of 14 amino acids. Germline lookup yields CDR1 MNHEY and CDR2 SVGAGI. Germline trimming cut 5 bases from V and 6 bases from J; bases unmatched to any gene: 5. The CDR3 protein is CASSAGTGSQPQHF. CDR3 in DNA: TGTGCCAGCAGTGCCGGGACAGGGAGTCAGCCCCAGCATTTT.

This clonotype was picked up many times. J is TRBJ1-1 and V is TRBV29-1; D is perhaps TRBD1 (6 bases). V dropped 3 bases and J dropped 4 bases, with 12 bases sitting between them. This CDR3 contains 13 residues. Germline-derived CDR1 and CDR2 are SQVTM and ANQGSEA. The CDR3 sequence: CSVEGTGSTEAFF. The CDR3 DNA is TGCAGCGTTGAGGGTACAGGGTCCACTGAAGCTTTCTTT.

This clonotype has a count of ten or more. The chain uses TRBV13 and TRBJ1-2, with D possibly TRBD1 on 6 matching bases. Germline V CDR1 and CDR2: PRHDT, FYEKMQ (reference sequence). V was trimmed by 4 bases and J by 1 base, leaving 13 bases between them. The CDR3 extends over 15 amino acids. This CDR3 is CASSSQTGFNYGYTF. The DNA for the CDR3 is TGTGCCAGCAGCTCGCAGACAGGCTTTAACTATGGCTACACCTTC.

This clonotype has ten or more counts. The chain combines TRBV20-1 with TRBJ1-1; no definite D call. Germline CDR1 and CDR2: DFQATT and SNEGSKA (reference sequence). Trimming cost V 6 bases and J 1 base, with 12 bases left between them. CDR3 length: 13 amino acids. The DNA of the CDR3 is TGCAGTGCCCCGCGGAAGGGGAACACTGAAGCTTTCTTT. The encoded protein is CSAPRKGNTEAFF.

This clonotype occurred many times. The rearrangement uses TRBV12-3 or TRBV12-4 and TRBJ2-2; 8 bases are shared with TRBD1. The CDR3 covers 14 residues. J lost 0 bases, V lost 11 bases, and 5 bases had no gene match. The CDR3 sequence: CAAKQGANTGELFF. The CDR3 DNA follows: TGTGCCGCAAAACAGGGGGCGAACACCGGGGAGCTGTTTTTT.

Ten or more counts support this clonotype. The V and J genes are TRBV20-1 and TRBJ1-4; D is unclear. The CDR3 loop spans 14 amino acids. The germline CDR1 and CDR2 sequences are DFQATT and SNEGSKA (reference sequence). Deletions cut 3 bases from V and 0 bases from J, with 8 bases between. CDR3 sequence reads: CSARLGATNEKLFF. The CDR3 nucleotides are TGCAGTGCTAGGCTCGGTGCAACTAATGAAAAACTGTTTTTT.

This clonotype showed up many times. The chain is built from TRBV4-1 and TRBJ2-5, with 7 positions matching TRBD1. CDR1 is MGHRA and CDR2 is YSYEKL in the germline V gene. V was pared by 0 bases and J by 5 bases, with 9 bases of the junction left unmatched. There are 16 residues in the CDR3. The CDR3 protein is CASSQEGSAQGETQYF. The CDR3 region has the DNA TGCGCCAGCAGCCAAGAGGGATCGGCACAGGGGGAGACCCAGTACTTC.

The chain uses TRBV7-9 and TRBJ1-1; D remains ambiguous. The CDR3 is 14 residues long. CDR1 SEHNR and CDR2 FQNEAQ come from the germline V gene (reference sequence). The V end was cut by 5 bases, the J end by 1 base, with 11 bases between. The CDR3 region has the DNA TGTGCCAGCAGCCGGGTTCCCGGGAACACTGAAGCTTTCTTT. Its protein is CASSRVPGNTEAFF.

This clonotype was counted only a few times. The chain uses TRBV20-1 and TRBJ1-5; 8 nucleotides match TRBD1. The CDR3 consists of 14 residues. Germline trimming cut 6 bases from V and 2 bases from J; bases unmatched to any gene: 6. Germline V gene lookup returns CDR1 DFQATT and CDR2 SNEGSKA (reference sequence). CDR3 nucleotide sequence: TGCAGTGCCAGCGGGACAGGAGGCAATCAGCCCCAGCATTTT. It encodes CSASGTGGNQPQHF.

This chain joins TRBV7-9 and TRBJ2-3, with D possibly TRBD2 on 7 matching bases. The CDR3 extends over 17 amino acids. The germline V and J ends were trimmed by 3 bases and 4 bases, with 20 bases remaining between them. Germline-derived CDR1 and CDR2 are SEHNR and FQNEAQ (reference sequence). The CDR3 here is CASSFGLGGLRSDTQYF. CDR3 DNA sequence: TGTGCCAGCAGCTTCGGACTAGGGGGACTTAGATCAGATACGCAGTATTTT. The whole variable domain, filled in from reference TRBV7-9 and TRBJ2-3, reads DTGVSQNPRHKITKRGQNVTFRCDPISEHNRLYWYRQTLGQGPEFLTYFQNEAQLEKSRLLSDRFSAERPKGSFSTLEIQRTEQGDSAMYLCASSFGLGGLRSDTQYFGPGTRLTVL.

This chain links TRBV6-2 or TRBV6-3 with TRBJ2-1; 15 bases align to TRBD2. Germline V gene lookup returns CDR1 MNHEY and CDR2 SVGEGT. The CDR3 extends over 23 amino acids. V dropped 0 bases and J dropped 6; count of bases not matched to a gene: 21. CDR3 DNA sequence: TGTGCCAGCAGTTACTCGAGTTCCCCAGGGAGGTTCCGGGGACTAGCGGGGGGCAATGAGCAGTTCTTC. Translated, it gives CASSYSSSPGRFRGLAGGNEQFF.

This clonotype was recorded a few times. The rearrangement joins TRBV28 to TRBJ1-2; D is undetermined. CDR1 is MDHEN, CDR2 SYDVKM, per germline. The V end was cut by 5 bases, the J end by 3 bases, with 13 bases between. The CDR3 is 14 residues long. CDR3 region: CASSPPASDYGYTF. CDR3 sequence (DNA): TGTGCCAGCAGTCCCCCAGCTTCGGACTATGGCTACACCTTC.

The V call is TRBV19, the J call TRBJ1-5, with a possible D match to TRBD1 (5 bases). Germline CDR1 LNHDA, CDR2 SQIVND (reference sequence). Trimming shortened V by 3 bases and J by 4 bases, and 10 bases separated the two germline ends. The CDR3 contains 14 residues. The CDR3 coding sequence is TGTGCCAGTAGTATCGACAGAGGGAATCAGCCCCAGCATTTT. Its protein is CASSIDRGNQPQHF.